The 11 T cell receptor beta chains given below trace back to one sample, sequenced in a study of blood T cell repertoires in COVID-19. This table comes from immunoSEQ multiplex PCR, and its TCRdb copy is limited to in-frame clones, with some not included. The data hold 95,000 to 100,000 clones, with over 85% observed a single time. Sample: peripheral blood. The receptors were gathered from a human donor with COVID-19, enrolled during active disease. The donor label of this sample is uncertain.

The V gene is TRBV4-2, the J gene TRBJ2-7, with 8 bases fitting TRBD2. The junction had 2 bases not matched to a gene; V was cut back by 0 bases and J by 1 base. Germline assignment: CDR1 LGHNA and CDR2 YNFKEQ. The CDR3 is 15 residues long. Written as DNA, the CDR3 is TGTGCCAGCAGCCAAGACCAGCGGGAGTCCTACGAGCAGTACTTC. The encoded protein is CASSQDQRESYEQYF.

Written as DNA, the CDR3 is TGTGCCAGCAGCCTAAGCACAGATACGCAGTATTTT. This gives the protein CASSLSTDTQYF. The rearrangement joins TRBV7-9 to TRBJ2-3; D is undetermined. Germline lookup yields CDR1 SEHNR and CDR2 FQNEAQ (reference sequence). Trimming left V 5 bases short and J 0 bases short, with 3 bases between. The length of the CDR3 is 12 residues.

For the CDR3, the DNA is TGTGCCAGCAGTTACAACGCAGACAGGGGCTCCTACGAGCAGTACTTC. Protein product: CASSYNADRGSYEQYF. This chain links TRBV7-2 with TRBJ2-7; 8 bases fit TRBD1. Unmatched junction bases numbered 10, after V lost 6 bases and J lost 0 bases. The CDR3 length is 16 residues. Germline V gene lookup returns CDR1 SGHTA and CDR2 FQGNSA.

This sequence joins TRBV14 and TRBJ2-7; no firm D call. V shed 4 bases and J shed 5 bases, with 15 bases lying between them. CDR1 and CDR2 from the germline V gene are SGHDN and FVKESK. The CDR3 totals 14 residues. The CDR3 reads CASSPEAVIHEQYF. Written as DNA, the CDR3 is TGTGCCAGCAGCCCTGAGGCAGTTATCCACGAGCAGTACTTC.

The CDR3 nucleotides read TGTGCCAGAAGCCCCCAGGTGGTGAACACTGAAGCTTTCTTT. Its translation: CARSPQVVNTEAFF. The chain employs TRBV5-3 and TRBJ1-1; D unresolved. TRBV5-3 counts as an open reading frame of uncertain function. V lost 4 bases and J 0 bases, leaving 10 bases between the germline ends. The CDR3 is 14 amino acids.

The chain joins TRBV14 to TRBJ1-1; 7 nucleotides agree with TRBD1. Germline loops: CDR1 SGHDN, CDR2 FVKESK. The CDR3 extends over 16 amino acids. V was pared by 0 bases and J by 5 bases, with 9 bases of the junction left unmatched. The CDR3, as DNA: TGTGCCAGCAGCCAAGATGGGAACGACAGGGTGACTGAAGCTTTCTTT. Encoded protein: CASSQDGNDRVTEAFF.

The gene calls are TRBV18 and TRBJ1-6; 8 bases match TRBD1. Germline V gene lookup returns CDR1 KGHSH and CDR2 LQKENI. The J segment lost 3 bases and the V segment lost 4 bases, leaving 11 bases of the junction unmatched. The CDR3 totals 18 residues. This CDR3 is CASSHTPGQVNYNSPLHF. The CDR3 nucleotides read TGTGCCAGCTCACACACCCCGGGACAGGTGAACTATAATTCACCCCTCCACTTT.

This clone was detected only a few times. The chain links TRBV6-5 to TRBJ1-5; D gene unclear. CDR1 MNHEY and CDR2 SVGAGI come from the germline V gene. The CDR3 runs 12 residues. With 6 bases removed from V and 6 bases from J, the gap between germline ends came to 9 bases. CDR3 nucleotides: TGTGCCAGCAGCCTCCCCGGTCAGCCCCAGCATTTT. It specifies CASSLPGQPQHF.

This chain links TRBV23-1 with TRBJ2-4; TRBD2 is a possible D gene (5 bases). TRBV23-1 is labeled an ORF, and its function is uncertain. The CDR3 covers 14 residues. V was cut by 4 bases and J by 6 bases, with 13 bases left in between. CDR3 sequence: CASSPGSPRNIQYF. The CDR3 coding sequence is TGCGCCAGCAGTCCGGGGTCCCCCCGAAACATTCAGTACTTC.

J is TRBJ2-7 and V is TRBV15; D is possibly TRBD1 (6 bases). This CDR3 is built from 13 residues. V was shortened by 3 bases and J by 7 bases, with 13 bases between the two germline ends. The germline V gene has CDR1 LNHNV and CDR2 YYDKDF (reference sequence). This CDR3 reads CATSRSQGGEQYF. In nucleotides, the CDR3 is TGTGCCACCAGCAGGTCACAGGGCGGAGAGCAGTACTTC.

The V and J genes are TRBV2 and TRBJ1-2; TRBD1 agrees at 10 bases. This CDR3 comprises 14 residues. J lost 0 bases, V lost 7 bases, and 2 bases had no gene match. Germline V lookup: CDR1 SNHLY, CDR2 FYNNEI. CDR3 sequence (DNA): TGTGCCAGCAACGGACAGGGGGCTAACTATGGCTACACCTTC. Residues: CASNGQGANYGYTF.